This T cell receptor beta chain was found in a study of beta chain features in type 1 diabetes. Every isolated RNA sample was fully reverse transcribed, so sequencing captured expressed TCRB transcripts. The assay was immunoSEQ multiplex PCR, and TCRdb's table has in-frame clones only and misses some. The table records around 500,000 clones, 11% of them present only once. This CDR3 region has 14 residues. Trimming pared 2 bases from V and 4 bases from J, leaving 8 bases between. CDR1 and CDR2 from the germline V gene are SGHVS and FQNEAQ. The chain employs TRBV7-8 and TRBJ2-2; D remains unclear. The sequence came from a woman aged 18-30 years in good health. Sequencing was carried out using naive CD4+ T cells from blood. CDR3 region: CASSLTASTGELFF. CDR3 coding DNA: TGTGCCAGCAGCTTAACGGCTAGCACCGGGGAGCTGTTTTTT.